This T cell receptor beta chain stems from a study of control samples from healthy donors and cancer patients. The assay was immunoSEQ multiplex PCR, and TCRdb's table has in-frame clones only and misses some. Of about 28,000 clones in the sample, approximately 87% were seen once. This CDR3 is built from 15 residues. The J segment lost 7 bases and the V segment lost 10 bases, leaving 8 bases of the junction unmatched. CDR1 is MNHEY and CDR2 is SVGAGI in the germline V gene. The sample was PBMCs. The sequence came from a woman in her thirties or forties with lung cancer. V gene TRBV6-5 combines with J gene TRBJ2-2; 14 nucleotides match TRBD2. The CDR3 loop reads CATRLAGGQLGELFF. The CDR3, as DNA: TGTGCCACCAGACTAGCGGGGGGGCAGCTCGGGGAGCTGTTTTTT.